This T cell receptor (beta chain) was recorded in a study of blood T cell repertoires in COVID-19. Background on the study: The origin of the acute and convalescent COVID-19 samples was the United States, Italy and Spain. PBMCs, B-cell-depleted T cells, or T cells were the source of the cDNA or gDNA that made up the material.

The CDR3 covers 16 residues. With 3 bases removed from V and 3 bases from J, the gap between germline ends came to 15 bases. Germline-derived CDR1 and CDR2 are SGHNT and YYREEE (reference sequence). Original processing notes: From reference gene primer amplification, estimates of nucleated cell counts were derived. The data were produced by immunoSEQ multiplex PCR, yet TCRdb's version contains in-frame clones alone and is incomplete. The V and J calls and clone size come from that table; D and trimming were worked out from the DNA. Of approximately 170,000 clones listed, around 87% are singletons. The rearrangement uses TRBV5-4 and TRBJ1-4, with D uncertain. The receptor was isolated from a woman aged 80 or over in a cohort sampled during active or convalescent COVID-19. Sequences were obtained from peripheral blood. The CDR3 coding sequence is TGTGCCAGCAGCTCCGGAGGTCGGCAGGCTAATGAAAAACTGTTTTTT. Translation gives CASSSGGRQANEKLFF.